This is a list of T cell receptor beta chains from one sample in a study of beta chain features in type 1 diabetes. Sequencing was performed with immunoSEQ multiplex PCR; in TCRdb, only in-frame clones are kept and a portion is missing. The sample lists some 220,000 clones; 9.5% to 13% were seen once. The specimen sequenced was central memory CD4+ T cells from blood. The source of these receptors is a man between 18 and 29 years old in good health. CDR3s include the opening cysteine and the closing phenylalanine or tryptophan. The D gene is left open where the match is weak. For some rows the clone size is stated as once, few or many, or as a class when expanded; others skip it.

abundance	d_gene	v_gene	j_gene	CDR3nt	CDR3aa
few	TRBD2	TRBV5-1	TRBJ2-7	TGCGCCAGCAGCTTGGCCAGGGATAGCGGGAGGGCCTACGAGCAGTACTTC	CASSLARDSGRAYEQYF
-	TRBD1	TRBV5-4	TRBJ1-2	TGTGCCAGCAGCTTGAAAGGACAGGGGGCGTATGGCTACACCTTC	CASSLKGQGAYGYTF
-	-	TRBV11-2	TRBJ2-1	TGTGCCAGCAGCAGCAAGAGCGGTGTCGATGAGCAGTTCTTC	CASSSKSGVDEQFF
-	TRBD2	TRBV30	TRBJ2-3	TGTGCCTGGAGTCTCGCGGGAGCAGTAGATACGCAGTATTTT	CAWSLAGAVDTQYF
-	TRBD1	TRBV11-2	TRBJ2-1	TGTGCCAGCAGCTACCCCGGGACAGGGGTAAATGAGCAGTTCTTC	CASSYPGTGVNEQFF
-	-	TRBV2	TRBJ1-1	TGTGCCAGCAGTGATCTGGGGAACACTGAAGCTTTCTTT	CASSDLGNTEAFF
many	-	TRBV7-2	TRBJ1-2	TGTGCCAGCAGCCCACGGGGCCAGCTTGGCTACACCTTC	CASSPRGQLGYTF
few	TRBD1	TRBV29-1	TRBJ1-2	TGCAGCGTTGATGACAGGGGGCTTGGCTACACCTTC	CSVDDRGLGYTF
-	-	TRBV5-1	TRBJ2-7	TGCGCCAGCAGCTCGGAGGGCGAGCAGTACTTC	CASSSEGEQYF
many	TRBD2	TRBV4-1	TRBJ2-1	TGCGCCAGCAGCCCGACGGGACTAGCACCCAAGGAGCAGTTCTTC	CASSPTGLAPKEQFF
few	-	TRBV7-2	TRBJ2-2	TGTGCCAGCAGCCTCCGCAGGCTAGGGAACACCGGGGAGCTGTTTTTT	CASSLRRLGNTGELFF
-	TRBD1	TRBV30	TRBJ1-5	TGTGCCTGGAGTGGATCAGGGGGCGCGTCTCAGCCCCAGCATTTT	CAWSGSGGASQPQHF
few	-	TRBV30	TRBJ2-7	TGTGCCTGGAACTCGCCGGGGGAGCAGTACTTC	CAWNSPGEQYF
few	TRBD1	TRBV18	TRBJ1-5	TGTGCCAGCTCACCGACCGGCAGGGGGACTCAGCCCCAGCATTTT	CASSPTGRGTQPQHF
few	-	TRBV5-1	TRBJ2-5	TGCGCCAGCAGCTCCCAAGAGACCCAGTACTTC	CASSSQETQYF
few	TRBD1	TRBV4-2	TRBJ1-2	TGTGCCAGCAGCCAACCGACAGGGGATTATGGCTACACCTTC	CASSQPTGDYGYTF
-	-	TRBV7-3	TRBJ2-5	TGTGCCAGCAGCCCAGGGGCCCTAGGGACCCAGTACTTC	CASSPGALGTQYF
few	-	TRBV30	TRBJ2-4	TGTGCCTGGAGTGTACGGGCAGCTCTAGCCAAAAACATTCAGTACTTC	CAWSVRAALAKNIQYF
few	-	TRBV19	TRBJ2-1	TGTGCCAGTAGTAGAGCACACTACAATGAGCAGTTCTTC	CASSRAHYNEQFF
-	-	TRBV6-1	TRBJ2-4	TGTGCCAGCAGTGACTTGGGTCGGACCAACATTCAGTACTTC	CASSDLGRTNIQYF
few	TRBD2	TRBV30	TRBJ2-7	TGTGCCTGGAGTTCTCCCCCGCGACTAGCGGCTACCTACGAGCAGTACTTC	CAWSSPPRLAATYEQYF
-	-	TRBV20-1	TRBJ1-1	TGCAGTGCGCGGGGGAGTACTGAAGCTTTCTTT	CSARGSTEAFF
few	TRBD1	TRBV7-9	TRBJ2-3	TGTGCCAGCAGGAACGGACAGGGATCAGATACGCAGTATTTT	CASRNGQGSDTQYF
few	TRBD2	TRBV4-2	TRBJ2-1	TGTGCCAGCAGCCAAGCCGGGACTAGGGCCTACAATGAGCAGTTCTTC	CASSQAGTRAYNEQFF
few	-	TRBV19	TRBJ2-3	TGTGCCAGTGGAACAGGGTTGGTAAATACGCAGTATTTT	CASGTGLVNTQYF
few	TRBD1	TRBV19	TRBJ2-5	TGTGCCAGTAGCCTCCGACAGGGGACACAAGAGACCCAGTACTTC	CASSLRQGTQETQYF
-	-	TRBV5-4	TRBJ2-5	TGTGCCAGCAGCTTGCTAGCAGCCCAAGAGACCCAGTACTTC	CASSLLAAQETQYF
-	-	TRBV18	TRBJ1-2	TGTGCCAGCTCACCCGCGGCCGCCGAAGGCTACACCTTC	CASSPAAAEGYTF
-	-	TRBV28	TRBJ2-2	TGTGCCAGCAGGGATGAGAGTGGTACCGGGGAGCTGTTTTTT	CASRDESGTGELFF
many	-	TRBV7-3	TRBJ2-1	TGTGCCAGCAGCGAAGCTGCCTATCGCGACAATGAGCAGTTCTTC	CASSEAAYRDNEQFF
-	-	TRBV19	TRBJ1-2	TGTGCCAGCCGAAGGGACGGAAACTATGGCTACACCTTC	CASRRDGNYGYTF
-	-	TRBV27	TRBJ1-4	TGTGCCAGCAGTCTTCAACGACAGGCAACTAATGAAAAACTGTTTTTT	CASSLQRQATNEKLFF
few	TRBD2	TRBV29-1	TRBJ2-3	TGCAGCGTGGGACTACAACTCACAGATACGCAGTATTTT	CSVGLQLTDTQYF
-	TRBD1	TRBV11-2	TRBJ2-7	TGTGCCAGCAGCTCGGGACAGGGAGACTACGAGCAGTACTTC	CASSSGQGDYEQYF
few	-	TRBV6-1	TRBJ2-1	TGTGCCAGCAGTGAAGGAGCGGGTTGGCCCCCCAATGAGCAGTTCTTC	CASSEGAGWPPNEQFF
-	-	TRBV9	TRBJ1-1	TGTGCCAGCAGCGTAGAAGGGGGCACTGAAGCTTTCTTT	CASSVEGGTEAFF
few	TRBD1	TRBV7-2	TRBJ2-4	TGTGCCAGCAGCCCGACAGGGTTAGGGGACATTCAGTACTTC	CASSPTGLGDIQYF
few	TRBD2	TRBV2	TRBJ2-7	TGTGCCAGCAGTTCTAGCGGGAATCCCTACGAGCAGTACTTC	CASSSSGNPYEQYF
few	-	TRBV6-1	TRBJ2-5	TGTGCCAGCAGTGAAACACCAGTCCAAGAGACCCAGTACTTC	CASSETPVQETQYF
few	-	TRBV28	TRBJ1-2	TGTGCCAGCAGCCGGGGGCCCGCTAACTATGGCTACACCTTC	CASSRGPANYGYTF
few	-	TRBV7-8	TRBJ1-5	TGTGCCAGCAGCACCGGGACGGGTGGCGATCAGCCCCAGCATTTT	CASSTGTGGDQPQHF
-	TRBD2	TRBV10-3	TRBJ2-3	TGTGCCATCAGTGATCCTAGCGGGAGGGACACAGATACGCAGTATTTT	CAISDPSGRDTDTQYF
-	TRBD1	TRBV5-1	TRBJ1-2	TGCGCCAGCAGCCATACGGGACAGGGTATATGGAACTCTGGCTACACCTTC	CASSHTGQGIWNSGYTF
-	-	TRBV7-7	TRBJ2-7	TGTGCCAGCAGCCCTACCGTCGGGTCCTACGAGCAGTACTTC	CASSPTVGSYEQYF
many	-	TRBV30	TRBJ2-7	TGTGCCTGGAGCCCTCGGGGAGCAGGTCTGTACTTC	CAWSPRGAGLYF
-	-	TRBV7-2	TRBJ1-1	TGTGCCAGCAGCACCAGGCCGCGCCTTGAAGCTTTCTTT	CASSTRPRLEAFF
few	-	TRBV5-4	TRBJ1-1	TGTGCCAGCAGCTTGGCTATCTGGAACACTGAAGCTTTCTTT	CASSLAIWNTEAFF
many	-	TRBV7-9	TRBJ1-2	TGTGCCAGCAGCTTAGTCCCCAGTAAGGGGTACGGCTACACCTTC	CASSLVPSKGYGYTF
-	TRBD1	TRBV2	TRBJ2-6	TGTGCCAGCACGTCGGGACAGGGAGTGGCCAACGTCCTGACTTTC	CASTSGQGVANVLTF
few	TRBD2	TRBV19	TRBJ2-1	TGTGCCAGTGCGAGCGGGAACTACAATGAGCAGTTCTTC	CASASGNYNEQFF
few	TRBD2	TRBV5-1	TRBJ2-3	TGCGCCAGCAGCTTGGCCGTGGCGGGAGACACAGATACGCAGTATTTT	CASSLAVAGDTDTQYF
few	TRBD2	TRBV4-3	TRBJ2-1	TGCGCCAGCAGCCAAGAAGCACTAGCGGGGGCGCTCAATGAGCAGTTCTTC	CASSQEALAGALNEQFF
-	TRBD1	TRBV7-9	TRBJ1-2	TGTGCCAGCAGCTTAGAGACAGGGGGCCGTGGCTACACCTTC	CASSLETGGRGYTF
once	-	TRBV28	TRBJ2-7	TGTGCCAGCAGTTTCCCAGGGGAGGAGTACGAGCAGTACTTC	CASSFPGEEYEQYF
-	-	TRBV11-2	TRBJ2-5	TGTGCCAGCAGCCTAGGAGAGGGCAGGGCTCGGGAGACCCAGTACTTC	CASSLGEGRARETQYF